The clone carrying this T cell receptor (beta chain) was observed a handful of times. The data stem from a study of blood T cell repertoires in COVID-19. Data came from immunoSEQ multiplex PCR; TCRdb stores just in-frame clones and leaves some out. This sample has around 130,000 clones, with less than 90% found just once. Participant reports of clinical history set cohort assignment. Sequencing used PBMCs or T cells enriched from blood (not recorded which). The receptor was isolated from a man aged 30 to 45 who had recovered from COVID-19.

The CDR3 DNA is TGTGCCAGCAGCTCTCCTGACACCTCCTACGAGCAGTACTTC. Translated, it gives CASSSPDTSYEQYF. The chain uses TRBV13 and TRBJ2-7; D is undetermined. The germline CDR1 and CDR2 sequences are PRHDT and FYEKMQ (reference sequence). The CDR3 consists of 14 residues. V was shortened by 4 bases and J by 0 bases, with 10 bases between the two germline ends.